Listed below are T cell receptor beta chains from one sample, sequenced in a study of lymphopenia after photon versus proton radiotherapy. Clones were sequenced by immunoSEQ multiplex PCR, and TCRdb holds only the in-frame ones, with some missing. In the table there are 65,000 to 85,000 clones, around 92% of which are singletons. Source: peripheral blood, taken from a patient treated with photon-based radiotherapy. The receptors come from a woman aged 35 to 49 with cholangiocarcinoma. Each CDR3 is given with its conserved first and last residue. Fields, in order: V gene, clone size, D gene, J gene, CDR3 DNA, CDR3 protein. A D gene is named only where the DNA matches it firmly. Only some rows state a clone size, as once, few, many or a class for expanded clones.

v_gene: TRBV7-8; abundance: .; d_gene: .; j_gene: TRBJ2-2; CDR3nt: TGTGCCAGCAGCCCGCCGCGGAGCGGGGAGCTGTTTTTT; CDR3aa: CASSPPRSGELFF
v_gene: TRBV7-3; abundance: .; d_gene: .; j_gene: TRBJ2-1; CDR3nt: TGTGCCAGCAGCTCGGCCGGGGCTTTTTCCTACAATGAGCAGTTCTTC; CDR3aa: CASSSAGAFSYNEQFF
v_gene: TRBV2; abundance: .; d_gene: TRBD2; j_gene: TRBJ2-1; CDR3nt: TGTGCCAGCAGTGAAGCGATAGCGGGGGCGTACAATGAGCAGTTCTTC; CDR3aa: CASSEAIAGAYNEQFF
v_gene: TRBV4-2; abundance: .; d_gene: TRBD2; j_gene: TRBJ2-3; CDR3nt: TGTGCCAGCAGCCAAGATGGGAGGGACGGCACAGATACGCAGTATTTT; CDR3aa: CASSQDGRDGTDTQYF
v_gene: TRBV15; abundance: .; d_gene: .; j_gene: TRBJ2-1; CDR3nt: TGTGCCACCAGCCGGAAGGGCGATGAGCAGTTCTTC; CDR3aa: CATSRKGDEQFF
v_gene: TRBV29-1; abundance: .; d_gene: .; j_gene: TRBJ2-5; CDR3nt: TGCAGCGTGGAGGGAGGGGGTATTGGGGAGACCCAGTACTTC; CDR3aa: CSVEGGGIGETQYF
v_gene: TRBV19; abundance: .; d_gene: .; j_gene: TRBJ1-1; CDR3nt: TGTGCCAGTAGTACGGGAGGGAGGGCTCAAGCTTTCTTT; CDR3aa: CASSTGGRAQAFF
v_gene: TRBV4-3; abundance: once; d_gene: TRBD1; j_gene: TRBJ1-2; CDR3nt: TGCGCCAGCAGCCATGAACAGGGGTATGGCTACACCTTC; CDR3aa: CASSHEQGYGYTF
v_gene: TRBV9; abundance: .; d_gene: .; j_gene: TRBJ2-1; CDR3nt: TGTGCCAGCAGCGCTCTAGGGGGCTCCTACAATGAGCAGTTCTTC; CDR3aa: CASSALGGSYNEQFF
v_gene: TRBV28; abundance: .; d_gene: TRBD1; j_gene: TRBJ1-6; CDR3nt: TGTGCCAGCAGGGCCGGACAGGGAAGCTCCTATAATTCACCCCTCCACTTT; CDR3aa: CASRAGQGSSYNSPLHF
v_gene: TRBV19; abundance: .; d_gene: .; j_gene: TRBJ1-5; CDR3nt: TGTGCCAGTCTTGCCCGGGGCAATCAGCCCCAGCATTTT; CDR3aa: CASLARGNQPQHF
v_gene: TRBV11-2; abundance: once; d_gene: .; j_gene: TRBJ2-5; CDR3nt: TGTGCCAGCAGCTTAGGGCTAAAAGAGACCCAGTACTTC; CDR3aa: CASSLGLKETQYF
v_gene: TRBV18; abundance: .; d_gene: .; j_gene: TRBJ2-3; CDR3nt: TGTGCCAGCTCACCACCCTCCGGAGGAGATACGCAGTATTTT; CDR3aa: CASSPPSGGDTQYF
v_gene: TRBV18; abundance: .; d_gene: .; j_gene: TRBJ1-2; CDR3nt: TGTGCCAGCTCGCTAGGCCAGGAACTATATGGCTACACCTTC; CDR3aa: CASSLGQELYGYTF
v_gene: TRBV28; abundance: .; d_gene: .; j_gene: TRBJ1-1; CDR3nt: TGTGCCAGCATCCACGGGGCTGAAGCTTTCTTT; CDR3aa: CASIHGAEAFF
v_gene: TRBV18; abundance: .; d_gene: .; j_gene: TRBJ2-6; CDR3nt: TGTGCCAGCTCACCCTTGGGATCTGGGGCCAACGTCCTGACTTTC; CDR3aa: CASSPLGSGANVLTF
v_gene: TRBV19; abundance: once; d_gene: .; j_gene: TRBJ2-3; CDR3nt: TGTGCCAGTAGTTCATCTAGCTGGGATACGCAGTATTTT; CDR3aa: CASSSSSWDTQYF
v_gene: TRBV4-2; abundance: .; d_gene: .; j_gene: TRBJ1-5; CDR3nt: TGTGCCAGCAGCCAAGATATGGATCAGCCCCAGCATTTT; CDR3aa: CASSQDMDQPQHF
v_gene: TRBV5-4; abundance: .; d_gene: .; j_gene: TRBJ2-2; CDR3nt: TGTGCCAGCAGCTTGGCCCCCGGTGGGGGGGCCCTAGGGGAGCTGTTTTTT; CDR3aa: CASSLAPGGGALGELFF
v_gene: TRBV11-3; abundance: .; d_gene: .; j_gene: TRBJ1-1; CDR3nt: TGTGCCAGCAGCTTAGAGTCAGGCACTGAAGCTTTCTTT; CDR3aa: CASSLESGTEAFF
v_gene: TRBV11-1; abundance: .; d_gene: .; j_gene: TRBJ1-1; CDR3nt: TGTGCCAGCGGGGGGGCGAACACTGAAGCTTTCTTT; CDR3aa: CASGGANTEAFF
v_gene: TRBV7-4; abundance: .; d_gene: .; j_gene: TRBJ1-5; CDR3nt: TGTGCCAGCAGCTCCAGGGATAGCAATCAGCCCCAGCATTTT; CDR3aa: CASSSRDSNQPQHF
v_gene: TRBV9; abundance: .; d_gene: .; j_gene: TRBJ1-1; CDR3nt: TGTGCCAGCAGCGTAACAGGGACCATGAACACTGAAGCTTTCTTT; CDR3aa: CASSVTGTMNTEAFF
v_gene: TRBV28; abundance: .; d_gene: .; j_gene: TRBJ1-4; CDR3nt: TGTGCCAGCTGCAGCCTTAGCACTAATGAAAAACTGTTTTTT; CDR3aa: CASCSLSTNEKLFF
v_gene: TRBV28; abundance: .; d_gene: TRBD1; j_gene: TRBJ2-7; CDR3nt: TGTGCCAGCAGTCTCCGGGACAGGGAACAGTACTTC; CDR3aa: CASSLRDREQYF
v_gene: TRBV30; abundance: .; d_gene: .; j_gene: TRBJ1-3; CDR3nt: TGTGCCTGGAGTCAAAAGGGCCGCTCTGGAAACACCATATATTTT; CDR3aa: CAWSQKGRSGNTIYF
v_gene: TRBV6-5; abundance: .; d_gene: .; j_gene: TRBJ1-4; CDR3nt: TGTGCCAGCAGTTCAAGGGACGGCCTTATGGGAAAACTGTTTTTT; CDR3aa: CASSSRDGLMGKLFF
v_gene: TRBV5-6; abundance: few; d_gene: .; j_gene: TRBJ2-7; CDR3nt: TGTGCCAGCAGCTTGCCGGTGATCCACGAGCAGTACTTC; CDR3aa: CASSLPVIHEQYF
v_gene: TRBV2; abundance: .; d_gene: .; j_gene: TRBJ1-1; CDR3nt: TGTGCCAGCAGTGAAGCGGAGGCAGGGAGAACTGAAGCTTTCTTT; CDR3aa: CASSEAEAGRTEAFF
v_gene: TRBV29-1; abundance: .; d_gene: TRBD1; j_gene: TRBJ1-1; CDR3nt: TGCAGCGTGACGGGACAGGGTCGAAGCTTT; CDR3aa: CSVTGQGRSF
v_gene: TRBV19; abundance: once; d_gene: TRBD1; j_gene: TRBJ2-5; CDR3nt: TGTGCCACCCGGACAGGGAGGGAGACCCAGTACTTC; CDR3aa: CATRTGRETQYF
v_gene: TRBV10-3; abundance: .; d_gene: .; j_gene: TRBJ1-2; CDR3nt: TGTGCCATCAGTGATGCTGTGGCAAGCAATGGAAATGGCTACACCTTC; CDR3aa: CAISDAVASNGNGYTF
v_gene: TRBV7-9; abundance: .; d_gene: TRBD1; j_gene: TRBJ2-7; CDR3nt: TGTGCCAGCAGCTTAGGTGGACAGGGGGAGTCCGAGCAGTACTTC; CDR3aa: CASSLGGQGESEQYF
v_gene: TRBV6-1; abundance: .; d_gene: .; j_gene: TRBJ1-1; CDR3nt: TGTGCCAGCAGTGAAGCTGGTTGGGGACGGCGTCACACTGAAGCTTTCTTT; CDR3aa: CASSEAGWGRRHTEAFF
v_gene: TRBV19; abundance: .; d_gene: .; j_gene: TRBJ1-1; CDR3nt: TGTGCCAGTAGTGGGGACGGGAACACTGAAGCTTTCTTT; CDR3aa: CASSGDGNTEAFF
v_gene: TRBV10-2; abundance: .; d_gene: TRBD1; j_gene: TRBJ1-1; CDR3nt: TGCGCCAGCAGTGAGGCGACAGGGCGCATGAACACTGAAGCTTTCTTT; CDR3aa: CASSEATGRMNTEAFF
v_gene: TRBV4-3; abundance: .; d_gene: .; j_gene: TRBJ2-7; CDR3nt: TGCGCCAGCAGCCAAGAAGAGCCCGGGGACGAGCAGTACTTC; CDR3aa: CASSQEEPGDEQYF
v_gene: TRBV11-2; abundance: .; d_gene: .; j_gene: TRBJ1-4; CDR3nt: TGTGCCAGCAGCTTAGATCAAGAGGGGCGGGATGAAAAACTGTTTTTT; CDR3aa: CASSLDQEGRDEKLFF
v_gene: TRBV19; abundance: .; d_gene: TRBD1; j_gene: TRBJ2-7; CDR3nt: TGTGCCAGTAGTCCCACAGGGCAGGGGGCGTACGAGCAGTACTTC; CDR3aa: CASSPTGQGAYEQYF
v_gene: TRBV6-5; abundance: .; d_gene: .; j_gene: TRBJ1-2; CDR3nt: TGTGCCAGCAGTCAGGGGTATGGCTACACCTTC; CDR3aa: CASSQGYGYTF
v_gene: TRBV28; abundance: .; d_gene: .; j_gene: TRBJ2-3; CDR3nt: TGTGCCAGCAGTTCGGGAGGGGGCGAGGGCACAGATACGCAGTATTTT; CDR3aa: CASSSGGGEGTDTQYF
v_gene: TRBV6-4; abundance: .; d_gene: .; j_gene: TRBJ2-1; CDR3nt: TGTGCCAGCAGTGACACCAACCGAGGCCTATACAATGAGCAGTTCTTC; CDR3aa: CASSDTNRGLYNEQFF
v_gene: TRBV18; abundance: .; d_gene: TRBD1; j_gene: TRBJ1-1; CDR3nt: TGTGCCAGCTCACCGGCGGGACAGGGGGGTGGCACTGAAGCTTTCTTT; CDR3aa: CASSPAGQGGGTEAFF
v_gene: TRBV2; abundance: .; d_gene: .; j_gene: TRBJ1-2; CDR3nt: TGTGCCAGCAGTGTTCGGGGGAACTATGGCTACACCTTC; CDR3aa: CASSVRGNYGYTF
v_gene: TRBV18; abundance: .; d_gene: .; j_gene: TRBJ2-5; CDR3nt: TGTGCCAGCTCATCCACAGCGGTAAGAGGAGGGGAGACCCAGTACTTC; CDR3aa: CASSSTAVRGGETQYF
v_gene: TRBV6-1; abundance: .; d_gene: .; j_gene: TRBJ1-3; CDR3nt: TGTGCCAGCAGTGAAATCTCGGGTTCTTCGCTGGCCTCTGGAAACACCATATATTTT; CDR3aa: CASSEISGSSLASGNTIYF
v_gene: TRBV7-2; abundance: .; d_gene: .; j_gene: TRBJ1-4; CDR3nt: TGTGCCAGCAGCACCGCGGGGATCGGCGCCGTAAATGAAAAACTGTTTTTT; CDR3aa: CASSTAGIGAVNEKLFF